The 19 T cell receptor beta chains below come from one sample, sequenced in a study of blood T cells in healthy people across ages (dated by TCRdb to 2014 to 2015). The method was 5' RACE. Instrument on record: Illumina HiSeq 2500. A second PCR of roughly 7 to 11 cycles was run with a J-beta primer mix and a sample-barcoded 5' primer. TCRdb reran the public reads through fastp at Q25 and MiXCR, keeping productive beta chains. Each CDR3 protein appears once, grouped with its most common genes and DNA. A total of approximately 780,000 distinct CDR3 sequences appear in this sample, 25% to 30% of them only once. About 3% of the sample is in the top ten clones. The same data also contributed to another study, on T cells of mothers and their children.

The sample consisted of blood. The source of these receptors is a boy younger than 18 in good health.

This rearrangement joins TRBV28 to TRBJ2-4; the D gene is possibly TRBD2 (5 bases). The V gene's germline CDR1 is MDHEN and CDR2 SYDVKM. V was trimmed by 2 bases and J by 4 bases, leaving 15 bases between them. The CDR3 has 16 residues. The CDR3 protein is CASSLEGTGEKNIQYF. For the CDR3, the DNA is TGTGCCAGCAGTTTAGAGGGCACTGGAGAAAAAAACATTCAGTACTTC.

The rearrangement uses TRBV3-1 and TRBJ1-6, with 11 positions matching TRBD1. The CDR3 runs 16 residues. The germline V gene has CDR1 LGHDT and CDR2 YNNKEL (reference sequence). J was trimmed by 9 bases and V by 4 bases; bases with no gene match: 8. CDR3 in DNA: TGTGCCAGCAGCCTCGGTCTAGGGACAGGGGGTTCACCCCTCCACTTT. Protein product: CASSLGLGTGGSPLHF.

Written as DNA, the CDR3 is TGCAGTGCCTCAACCATCGAGCGGGGGGGGAGGGAGACCCAGTACTTC. It yields the protein CSASTIERGGRETQYF. The genes are TRBV20-1 and TRBJ2-5; TRBD2 agrees at 10 bases. This CDR3 contains 16 residues. J was trimmed by 5 bases and V by 6 bases; bases with no gene match: 15. Germline CDR1 reads DFQATT; CDR2 reads SNEGSKA (reference sequence).

This clonotype was seen only a few times. The rearrangement links TRBV9 to TRBJ2-2, with D possibly being TRBD1 (6 bases). V gave up 4 bases and J gave up 3 bases, with 13 bases separating them. The CDR3 extends over 15 amino acids. Germline V gene lookup returns CDR1 SGDLS and CDR2 YYNGEE. CDR3 in amino acids: CASSIRDTDTGELFF. The CDR3 nucleotides are TGTGCCAGCAGCATTAGGGACACGGACACCGGGGAGCTGTTTTTT. The entire variable domain, with the rest obtained from reference TRBV9 and TRBJ2-2, is as follows: DSGVTQTPKHLITATGQRVTLRCSPRSGDLSVYWYQQSLDQGLQFLIQYYNGEERAKGNILERFSAQQFPDLHSELNLSSLELGDSALYFCASSIRDTDTGELFFGEGSRLTVL.

This chain uses TRBV28 with TRBJ1-5; tentative D call: TRBD1 (6 bases). The CDR3 is 14 amino acids. Germline values: CDR1 MDHEN, CDR2 SYDVKM. Trimming took 6 bases from V and 3 from J, leaving 12 bases between them. The chain's CDR3 is CASSRRGLNQPQHF. The CDR3 DNA sequence: TGTGCCAGCAGCCGCAGGGGTCTCAATCAGCCCCAGCATTTT.

The rearrangement links TRBV3-1 to TRBJ2-5; TRBD2 matches at 9 bases. The CDR3 contains 15 residues. CDR1 and CDR2 from the germline V gene are LGHDT and YNNKEL (reference sequence). Germline trimming cut 0 bases from V and 5 bases from J; bases unmatched to any gene: 4. The CDR3 reads CASSQDSGGWETQYF. CDR3 nucleotides: TGTGCCAGCAGCCAAGACAGCGGGGGGTGGGAGACCCAGTACTTC.

The chain is built from TRBV7-9 and TRBJ2-7, with 7 bases matching TRBD1. The J segment lost 6 bases and the V segment lost 6 bases, leaving 8 bases of the junction unmatched. There are 13 residues in the CDR3. Germline V CDR1 and CDR2: SEHNR, FQNEAQ (reference sequence). The CDR3 sequence: CASSPDREREQYF. The CDR3 nucleotides read TGTGCCAGCAGTCCTGACAGGGAACGCGAGCAGTACTTC.

The chain employs TRBV10-3 and TRBJ2-5; D not resolved. The CDR3 totals 16 residues. Per the germline V gene, CDR1 is ENHRY and CDR2 is SYGVKD. Trimming took 1 base from V and 5 from J, leaving 17 bases between them. The CDR3 here is CAISEWSFKGMETQYF. CDR3 DNA: TGTGCCATCAGTGAGTGGTCTTTTAAGGGAATGGAGACCCAGTACTTC.

Remarks on this clonotype: An end of the junction does not agree with germline; a read error may underlie this. The chain carries TRBV20-1 and TRBJ2-5, with 7 bases identical to TRBD1. CDR1 is DFQATT and CDR2 is SNEGSKA in the germline V gene (reference sequence). This CDR3 has 13 amino acids. In nucleotides, the CDR3 is TGCTGTGCTAATTGGGACAGAATAGAGACCCAGTACTTC. As protein: CCANWDRIETQYF.

This clonotype was observed a few times. V and J are TRBV29-1 and TRBJ2-5, with 7 bases identical to TRBD2. The CDR3 is 12 residues long. Losses at the gene ends were 4 bases for V and 8 bases for J; bases not matched to a gene: 7. Per the germline V gene, CDR1 is SQVTM and CDR2 is ANQGSEA. CDR3 region: CSVVGTTGTQYF. CDR3 DNA: TGCAGCGTTGTCGGGACTACCGGTACCCAGTACTTC. The full variable domain, in which reference TRBV29-1 and TRBJ2-5 provide the parts outside the CDR3, is SAVISQKPSRDICQRGTSLTIQCQVDSQVTMMFWYRQQPGQSLTLIATANQGSEATYESGFVIDKFPISRPNLTFSTLTVSNMSPEDSSIYLCSVVGTTGTQYFGPGTRLLVL.

This clonotype was detected many times. This rearrangement joins TRBV20-1 to TRBJ2-5; 7 nucleotides line up with TRBD2. V shed 6 bases, J shed 4 bases, and the junction held 5 bases outside the gene matches. Germline V gene data show CDR1 as DFQATT and CDR2 as SNEGSKA (reference sequence). The CDR3 covers 12 residues. This CDR3 reads CSALAGVETQYF. The CDR3 DNA reads as TGCAGTGCACTGGCGGGGGTAGAGACCCAGTACTTC.

This clonotype was seen a few times. The chain combines TRBV4-3 with TRBJ2-7; TRBD2 is a possible D gene (6 bases). CDR3 length: 16 amino acids. V shed 0 bases and J shed 5 bases, with 17 bases lying between them. Germline assignment: CDR1 LGHNA and CDR2 YSLEER. The CDR3 loop reads CASSQEYYGGWDEQYF. The DNA of the CDR3 is TGCGCCAGCAGCCAAGAGTATTACGGAGGGTGGGACGAGCAGTACTTC.

This rearrangement joins TRBV9 to TRBJ2-1, with D hard to call. CDR1 and CDR2 from the germline V gene are SGDLS and YYNGEE. With 3 bases removed from V and 7 bases from J, the gap between germline ends came to 11 bases. The CDR3 has 13 amino acids. The CDR3 spells CASSAVTRNEQFF. The CDR3 nucleotides read TGTGCCAGCAGCGCCGTCACACGGAATGAGCAGTTCTTC.

Here the CDR3 reads CASSLGTPDNQETQYF. CDR3 nucleotides: TGTGCCAGCAGCCTCGGGACCCCAGACAACCAAGAGACCCAGTACTTC. The rearrangement links TRBV7-2 to TRBJ2-5; D could derive from TRBD1 or TRBD2 (5 bases each). The CDR3 loop spans 16 amino acids. Germline CDR1 is SGHTA and CDR2 is FQGNSA. V was shortened by 5 bases and J by 0 bases, with 16 bases between the two germline ends.

The rearrangement links TRBV4-2 to TRBJ2-1, with 11 bases lining up with TRBD2. The assigned J gene may be wrong: the sequence end matches TRBJ2-7 better. The CDR3 runs 17 residues. In germline, CDR1 is LGHNA, CDR2 YNFKEQ. The CDR3 loop reads CASSQTTSGEISYEQYF. DNA for the CDR3: TGTGCCAGCAGCCAAACGACTAGCGGGGAGATCTCCTACGAGCAGTACTTC.

V is TRBV4-1 and J is TRBJ2-2; possibly TRBD1 for D (6 bases). V was clipped by 3 bases and J by 7 bases, with 15 bases between them. This CDR3 is built from 15 residues. Germline assignment: CDR1 MGHRA and CDR2 YSYEKL. The CDR3 nucleotides are TGCGCCAGCAGCCAGCCCCAGGGGCGGAACGGGGAGCTGTTTTTT. Translating gives CASSQPQGRNGELFF.

The genes are TRBV10-3 and TRBJ2-3, with D possibly being TRBD2 (5 bases). The CDR3 has 15 amino acids. V dropped 5 bases and J dropped 0 bases, with 12 bases sitting between them. CDR1 and CDR2 (germline): ENHRY, SYGVKD. CDR3 residues: CAISKGVSSTDTQYF. The CDR3 coding sequence is TGTGCCATCAGTAAGGGAGTATCTAGCACAGATACGCAGTATTTT.

As DNA, the CDR3 is TGTGCCAGCAGTGAAAACGAGGGCGGCTACACCTTC. Translating it yields CASSENEGGYTF. This sequence joins TRBV2 and TRBJ1-2; D is unresolved. This CDR3 has 12 amino acids. V was clipped by 2 bases and J by 8 bases, with 9 bases between them. The germline V gene encodes CDR1 SNHLY and CDR2 FYNNEI.

The chain carries TRBV7-2 and TRBJ2-5, with D perhaps TRBD1 (6 bases). The CDR3 extends over 15 amino acids. V lost 7 bases, J lost 6 bases, and 21 bases lay in between. CDR1 and CDR2 from the germline V gene are SGHTA and FQGNSA. The CDR3 bases are TGTGCCAGCACCCCGACGGACAGTCACGGAAAGACCCAGTACTTC. Its protein product is CASTPTDSHGKTQYF.